This T cell receptor (beta chain) was documented in a study of T cells in Graves' hyperthyroidism and ophthalmopathy. What was amplified from RNA transcripts were TCR beta CDR3 regions. A set of HTBI primers served as the primers for a first-round RT-PCR of the TCR CDR3. TCRdb redid the calling of the multiplex PCR reads with MiXCR, one entry per CDR3 protein. The repertoire holds hundreds of thousands of distinct CDR3 sequences, with less than 25% as singletons. From germline, CDR1 is DFQATT and CDR2 SNEGSKA (reference sequence). This CDR3 has 18 residues. The V gene lost 1 base and the J gene lost 1 base, with 17 bases spanning the gap.

The receptor was isolated from a man aged 25-45 years with Graves' ophthalmopathy. The sample comprised blood. The chain has TRBV20-1 and TRBJ1-6; D perhaps matches TRBD1 (5 bases). CDR3 coding DNA: TGCAGTGCTAGAGGGGGGGGGAGAGGCGGGTCCTATAATTCACCCCTCCACTTT. Protein: CSARGGGRGGSYNSPLHF.